This TCR beta chain was captured by sequencing in a study of post-analysis software for immune sequencing data. In the study overall: Multiple sclerosis in the patients followed relapsing-remitting, secondary progressive and progressive-relapsing courses. Findings and limits, study-wide: Versus controls, multiple sclerosis patients showed significantly lower diversity (normalized Chao1).

The library was made from cDNA and included unique molecular identifiers. About 500,000 cDNA molecules were obtained per 1 to 10 million input T cells. Via MiXCR, TCRdb re-called the PCR reads, giving one row per CDR3 protein. The top ten clones hold 11% of a sample with 600,000 to 750,000 distinct CDR3 sequences, roughly three fifths of them seen once. As concerns this clonotype: Its specificity is unknown.

Sequenced sample: blood. This receptor was taken from a girl under 10 years old with multiple sclerosis.

The CDR3: CACQLQGFYEQYF. Here the CDR3 DNA reads TGTGCCTGCCAACTACAGGGGTTCTACGAGCAGTACTTC. The chain combines TRBV12-3 or TRBV12-4 with TRBJ2-7; 7 bases line up with TRBD1. V lost 11 bases, J lost 3 bases, and 10 bases stayed unmatched. The CDR3 length is 13 residues.